This note documents a single TCR beta chain sequence. Its matching antigen is unknown. The data were obtained in a study of T-cell reconstitution after alpha-beta-depleted transplantation in children. Whole-study results and caveats: Hyperexpanded clones declined; after one year, newly produced T cells mostly supplied diversity. Two months or so post-transplant, alpha-beta T cells reportedly derived from several hundred expanded graft clones.

Construction of the TCRbeta library involved unique molecular identifiers. Each CDR3 protein gets one entry after TCRdb re-called the PCR reads with MiXCR. This sample yields more than 200,000 distinct CDR3 sequences, of which about 8.4% are seen a single time; less than 40% belongs to the top ten. Trimming removed 2 bases at V and 0 bases at J, with 11 bases between. The CDR3 is 16 residues long. The source is a male patient between 2 and 10 years old who had a stem cell transplant for acute myeloid leukemia, so the T cells may come from the graft donor. The chain is built from TRBV12-3 or TRBV12-4 and TRBJ1-3; the D gene is possibly TRBD1 (5 bases). This material consisted of PBMCs, mostly from graft donor cells, taken 360 days after TCRalphabeta/CD19-depleted stem cell transplant. For the CDR3, the DNA is TGTGCCAGCAGTTTACAGGGAATCCACTCTGGAAACACCATATATTTT. This encodes CASSLQGIHSGNTIYF.